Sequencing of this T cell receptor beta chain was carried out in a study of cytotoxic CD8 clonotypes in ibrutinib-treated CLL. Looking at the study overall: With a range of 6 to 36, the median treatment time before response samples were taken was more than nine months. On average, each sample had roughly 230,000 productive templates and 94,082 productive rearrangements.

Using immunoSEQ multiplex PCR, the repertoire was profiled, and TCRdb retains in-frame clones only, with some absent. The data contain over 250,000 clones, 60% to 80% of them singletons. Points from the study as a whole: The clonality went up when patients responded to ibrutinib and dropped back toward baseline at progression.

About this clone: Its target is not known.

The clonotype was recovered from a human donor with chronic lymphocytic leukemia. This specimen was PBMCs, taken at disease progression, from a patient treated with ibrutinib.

The CDR3 bases are TGTGCCAGCAGCGACAGGGGTAACACCGGGGAGCTGTTTTTT. Translating gives CASSDRGNTGELFF. The rearrangement uses TRBV9 and TRBJ2-2; 7 bases agree with TRBD1. In germline, CDR1 is SGDLS, CDR2 YYNGEE. The junction had 1 base not matched to a gene; V was cut back by 3 bases and J by 2 bases. The CDR3 length is 14 residues. Supplemented by reference TRBV9 and TRBJ2-2, the full variable domain reads DSGVTQTPKHLITATGQRVTLRCSPRSGDLSVYWYQQSLDQGLQFLIQYYNGEERAKGNILERFSAQQFPDLHSELNLSSLELGDSALYFCASSDRGNTGELFFGEGSRLTVL.